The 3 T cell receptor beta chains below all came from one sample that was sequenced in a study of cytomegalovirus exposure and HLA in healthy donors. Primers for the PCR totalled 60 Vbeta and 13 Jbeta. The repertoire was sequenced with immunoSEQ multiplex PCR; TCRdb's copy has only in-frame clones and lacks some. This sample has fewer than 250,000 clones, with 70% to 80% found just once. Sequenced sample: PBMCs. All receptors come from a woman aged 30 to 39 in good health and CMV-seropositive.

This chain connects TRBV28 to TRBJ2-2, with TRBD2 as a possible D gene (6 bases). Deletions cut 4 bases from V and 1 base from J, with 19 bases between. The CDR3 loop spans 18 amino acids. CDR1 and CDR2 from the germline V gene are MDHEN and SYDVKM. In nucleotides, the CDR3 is TGTGCCAGCAGTTCCACCCCCTGGGGTAGCGGGAACACCGGGGAGCTGTTTTTT. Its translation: CASSSTPWGSGNTGELFF.

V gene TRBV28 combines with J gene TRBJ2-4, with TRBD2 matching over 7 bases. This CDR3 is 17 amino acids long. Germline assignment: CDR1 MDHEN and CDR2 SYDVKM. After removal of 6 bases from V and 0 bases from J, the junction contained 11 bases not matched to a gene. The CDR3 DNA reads TGTGCCAGCAGCCTGGGACTACCTATTTTAGCCAAAAACATTCAGTACTTC. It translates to CASSLGLPILAKNIQYF. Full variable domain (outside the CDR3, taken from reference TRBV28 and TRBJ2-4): DVKVTQSSRYLVKRTGEKVFLECVQDMDHENMFWYRQDPGLGLRLIYFSYDVKMKEKGDIPEGYSVSREKKERFSLILESASTNQTSMYLCASSLGLPILAKNIQYFGAGTRLSVL.

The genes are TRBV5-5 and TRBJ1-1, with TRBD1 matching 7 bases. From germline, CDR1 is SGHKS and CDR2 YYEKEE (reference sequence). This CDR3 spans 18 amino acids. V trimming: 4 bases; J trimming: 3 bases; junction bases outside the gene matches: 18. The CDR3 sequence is CASSPRGRGTPMDTEAFF. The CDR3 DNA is TGTGCCAGCAGCCCCCGTGGCAGGGGGACACCAATGGACACTGAAGCTTTCTTT.